These T cell receptor beta chains were read from a single sample in a study of OX40 agonist ivuxolimab in advanced cancers. Here immunoSEQ multiplex PCR was the method, and the copy in TCRdb shows in-frame clones only, minus some. The data hold over 50,000 clones, with 84% observed a single time. The sample was CD4+ or CD8+ T cells sorted from blood, taken in a trial of the OX40 agonist ivuxolimab. Receptors were obtained from an adult with an advanced solid tumor such as melanoma, head and neck, liver or kidney cancer. The CDR3 runs from the conserved cysteine through the conserved F or W. The D gene is left open where the match is weak. Some rows mark clone size as missing; the rest say once, few, many or name a class of expanded clone.

CDR3 protein: CASRASELYNEQFF; CDR3 DNA: TGTGCCAGCAGGGCTAGCGAACTCTACAATGAGCAGTTCTTC; J gene: TRBJ2-1; clone size: once; D gene: -; V gene: TRBV2
CDR3 protein: CATGLRGGGGNQPQHF; CDR3 DNA: TGTGCCACCGGGCTTCGGGGCGGGGGCGGCAATCAGCCCCAGCATTTT; J gene: TRBJ1-5; clone size: -; D gene: -; V gene: TRBV19
CDR3 protein: CAWSVPPEQYF; CDR3 DNA: TGTGCCTGGAGTGTACCCCCCGAGCAGTACTTC; J gene: TRBJ2-7; clone size: -; D gene: -; V gene: TRBV30
CDR3 protein: CASTGTSGSEQFF; CDR3 DNA: TGTGCCAGCACTGGGACTAGCGGATCCGAGCAGTTCTTC; J gene: TRBJ2-1; clone size: -; D gene: TRBD2; V gene: TRBV6-5
CDR3 protein: CASSLSGGPGRANEQFF; CDR3 DNA: TGTGCCAGCAGTTTATCAGGGGGTCCCGGGAGGGCCAATGAGCAGTTCTTC; J gene: TRBJ2-1; clone size: -; D gene: TRBD2; V gene: TRBV27
CDR3 protein: CASYSGRANTYEQYF; CDR3 DNA: TGTGCCAGTTATAGCGGGAGGGCTAATACCTACGAGCAGTACTTC; J gene: TRBJ2-7; clone size: -; D gene: TRBD2; V gene: TRBV10-3
CDR3 protein: CASSLAEGLAGGANVLTF; CDR3 DNA: TGCGCCAGCAGCTTGGCCGAGGGACTAGCGGGCGGGGCCAACGTCCTGACTTTC; J gene: TRBJ2-6; clone size: few; D gene: TRBD2; V gene: TRBV5-1
CDR3 protein: CASSSNRVGNTIYF; CDR3 DNA: TGTGCCAGCAGCTCTAACAGGGTTGGAAACACCATATATTTT; J gene: TRBJ1-3; clone size: -; D gene: -; V gene: TRBV11-2
CDR3 protein: CASSLMHGEVSYEQYF; CDR3 DNA: TGTGCCAGCAGCTTGATGCACGGGGAAGTCTCCTACGAGCAGTACTTC; J gene: TRBJ2-7; clone size: -; D gene: -; V gene: TRBV5-6
CDR3 protein: CASSQGDYYTDTQYF; CDR3 DNA: TGTGCCAGCAGCCAAGGGGACTACTATACAGATACGCAGTATTTT; J gene: TRBJ2-3; clone size: -; D gene: TRBD2; V gene: TRBV7-3
CDR3 protein: CASSRIASYEQYF; CDR3 DNA: TGCGCCAGCAGTCGTATTGCCTCATACGAGCAGTACTTC; J gene: TRBJ2-7; clone size: -; D gene: -; V gene: TRBV5-1
CDR3 protein: CASSLETSRVGEQFF; CDR3 DNA: TGTGCCAGCAGCTTAGAGACTAGTAGGGTTGGTGAGCAGTTCTTC; J gene: TRBJ2-1; clone size: -; D gene: -; V gene: TRBV7-8
CDR3 protein: CASSFEPNQETQYF; CDR3 DNA: TGTGCCAGCAGCTTTGAACCGAACCAAGAGACCCAGTACTTC; J gene: TRBJ2-5; clone size: -; D gene: -; V gene: TRBV11-3
CDR3 protein: CASSKSGGEKLFF; CDR3 DNA: TGTGCCAGTAGTAAGTCAGGTGGCGAAAAACTGTTTTTT; J gene: TRBJ1-4; clone size: -; D gene: -; V gene: TRBV19
CDR3 protein: CASSLLGGGGANVLTF; CDR3 DNA: TGTGCCAGCAGCTTATTGGGTGGCGGTGGGGCCAACGTCCTGACTTTC; J gene: TRBJ2-6; clone size: -; D gene: -; V gene: TRBV7-6
CDR3 protein: CASSLRMSDTGELFF; CDR3 DNA: TGCGCCAGCAGCTTGCGAATGTCGGACACCGGGGAGCTGTTTTTT; J gene: TRBJ2-2; clone size: -; D gene: -; V gene: TRBV5-1
CDR3 protein: CASSLGWTSGTYEQYF; CDR3 DNA: TGTGCCAGCAGCTTAGGTTGGACTAGCGGTACCTACGAGCAGTACTTC; J gene: TRBJ2-7; clone size: -; D gene: TRBD2; V gene: TRBV7-6
CDR3 protein: CASSRGAVETQYF; CDR3 DNA: TGTGCCAGCTCTAGGGGCGCGGTAGAGACCCAGTACTTC; J gene: TRBJ2-5; clone size: -; D gene: -; V gene: TRBV7-3
CDR3 protein: CASSRARFTEAFF; CDR3 DNA: TGTGCCAGCAGCCGTGCTAGATTCACTGAAGCTTTCTTT; J gene: TRBJ1-1; clone size: -; D gene: -; V gene: TRBV13
CDR3 protein: CASSGFTGAGNTIYF; CDR3 DNA: TGTGCCAGCAGTGGGTTTACAGGGGCAGGAAACACCATATATTTT; J gene: TRBJ1-3; clone size: -; D gene: TRBD1; V gene: TRBV25-1
CDR3 protein: CASNPPGTRINTGELFF; CDR3 DNA: TGTGCCAGCAACCCACCCGGGACTAGAATAAACACCGGGGAGCTGTTTTTT; J gene: TRBJ2-2; clone size: -; D gene: TRBD2; V gene: TRBV28
CDR3 protein: CASSVLTVSVNTEAFF; CDR3 DNA: TGTGCCAGCAGCGTTTTGACAGTTTCCGTGAACACTGAAGCTTTCTTT; J gene: TRBJ1-1; clone size: -; D gene: -; V gene: TRBV7-8
CDR3 protein: CASGLGGTGGTQYF; CDR3 DNA: TGTGCTAGTGGTTTGGGCGGGACAGGGGGGACCCAGTACTTC; J gene: TRBJ2-5; clone size: -; D gene: TRBD1; V gene: TRBV12-5
CDR3 protein: CASSLEARNSGANVLTF; CDR3 DNA: TGTGCCAGCAGCTTAGAAGCCAGGAACTCTGGGGCCAACGTCCTGACTTTC; J gene: TRBJ2-6; clone size: -; D gene: -; V gene: TRBV11-3
CDR3 protein: CASSLATDEQYF; CDR3 DNA: TGTGCCAGCAGCTTAGCAACCGACGAGCAGTACTTC; J gene: TRBJ2-7; clone size: -; D gene: -; V gene: TRBV7-2
CDR3 protein: CASSLGLTYRGSEKLFF; CDR3 DNA: TGTGCCAGCAGCTTAGGCCTAACCTACAGGGGTAGTGAAAAACTGTTTTTT; J gene: TRBJ1-4; clone size: -; D gene: TRBD1; V gene: TRBV7-2
CDR3 protein: CASSFKGEANYGYTF; CDR3 DNA: TGTGCCAGCAGCTTTAAGGGGGAGGCTAACTATGGCTACACCTTC; J gene: TRBJ1-2; clone size: -; D gene: -; V gene: TRBV11-3
CDR3 protein: CASSKAERRPAKNIQYF; CDR3 DNA: TGTGCCAGCAGCAAAGCGGAGCGGCGCCCAGCCAAAAACATTCAGTACTTC; J gene: TRBJ2-4; clone size: -; D gene: -; V gene: TRBV21-1
CDR3 protein: CASSHRAATGVAYGYTF; CDR3 DNA: TGTGCCAGCAGCCATAGAGCCGCGACAGGGGTGGCCTATGGCTACACCTTC; J gene: TRBJ1-2; clone size: -; D gene: TRBD1; V gene: TRBV11-2
CDR3 protein: CASSSGLAGGEQYF; CDR3 DNA: TGTGCCAGCAGCTCGGGACTAGCGGGAGGCGAGCAGTACTTC; J gene: TRBJ2-7; clone size: -; D gene: TRBD2; V gene: TRBV7-7
CDR3 protein: CASSPRTSGDTQYF; CDR3 DNA: TGTGCCAGCAGCCCCCGGACTAGCGGAGATACGCAGTATTTT; J gene: TRBJ2-3; clone size: -; D gene: TRBD2; V gene: TRBV5-4
CDR3 protein: CASSVPSGRGDDEQFF; CDR3 DNA: TGCGCCAGCAGCGTACCTAGCGGGAGAGGTGACGATGAGCAGTTCTTC; J gene: TRBJ2-1; clone size: -; D gene: TRBD2; V gene: TRBV5-1
CDR3 protein: CASSYRTALNTEAFF; CDR3 DNA: TGTGCCAGCAGTTACAGGACAGCTTTGAACACTGAAGCTTTCTTT; J gene: TRBJ1-1; clone size: -; D gene: -; V gene: TRBV6-6
CDR3 protein: CASSIGLAYDTQYF; CDR3 DNA: TGTGCCAGTAGTATCGGGCTAGCCTACGATACGCAGTATTTT; J gene: TRBJ2-3; clone size: -; D gene: -; V gene: TRBV19
CDR3 protein: CASILSGGNNEQFF; CDR3 DNA: TGTGCCAGTATCCTTAGCGGGGGTAACAATGAGCAGTTCTTC; J gene: TRBJ2-1; clone size: -; D gene: TRBD2; V gene: TRBV19
CDR3 protein: CASSLAGAGYSYEQYF; CDR3 DNA: TGTGCCAGCAGTCTAGCGGGAGCCGGCTACTCCTACGAGCAGTACTTC; J gene: TRBJ2-7; clone size: -; D gene: TRBD2; V gene: TRBV27
CDR3 protein: CASSDFGGRTDTQYF; CDR3 DNA: TGCGCCAGCAGTGATTTTGGGGGTCGTACAGATACGCAGTATTTT; J gene: TRBJ2-3; clone size: few; D gene: -; V gene: TRBV10-2
CDR3 protein: CARLAGSGEQYF; CDR3 DNA: TGTGCCAGACTAGCGGGATCGGGGGAGCAGTACTTC; J gene: TRBJ2-7; clone size: few; D gene: TRBD2; V gene: TRBV6-4
CDR3 protein: CASSFRDRVVETQYF; CDR3 DNA: TGTGCCAGCAGCTTCCGAGACAGGGTGGTGGAGACCCAGTACTTC; J gene: TRBJ2-5; clone size: -; D gene: TRBD1; V gene: TRBV5-6
CDR3 protein: CASGKASNQPQHF; CDR3 DNA: TGTGCCAGCGGCAAGGCCAGCAATCAGCCCCAGCATTTT; J gene: TRBJ1-5; clone size: -; D gene: -; V gene: TRBV6-6
CDR3 protein: CAWIRSTPNTGELFF; CDR3 DNA: TGTGCCTGGATTCGGTCGACCCCGAACACCGGGGAGCTGTTTTTT; J gene: TRBJ2-2; clone size: -; D gene: -; V gene: TRBV30
CDR3 protein: CASALPRGSLFRGDEQFF; CDR3 DNA: TGTGCCAGCGCCCTTCCCCGGGGGTCTCTTTTTAGAGGGGATGAGCAGTTCTTC; J gene: TRBJ2-1; clone size: -; D gene: -; V gene: TRBV19
CDR3 protein: CAISTGWTNEKLFF; CDR3 DNA: TGTGCCATCAGTACAGGGTGGACTAATGAAAAACTGTTTTTT; J gene: TRBJ1-4; clone size: -; D gene: -; V gene: TRBV10-3
CDR3 protein: CASSLLGGLGYEQYF; CDR3 DNA: TGTGCCAGCAGCTTATTAGGGGGTTTGGGCTACGAGCAGTACTTC; J gene: TRBJ2-7; clone size: few; D gene: -; V gene: TRBV7-2
CDR3 protein: CASSPAPLGTSATEAFF; CDR3 DNA: TGCGCCAGCAGCCCCGCCCCCCTCGGGACGTCCGCCACTGAAGCTTTCTTT; J gene: TRBJ1-1; clone size: few; D gene: -; V gene: TRBV5-1
CDR3 protein: CASSQARATGGRNEQFF; CDR3 DNA: TGTGCCAGCAGCCAAGCCAGGGCGACAGGGGGGAGAAATGAGCAGTTCTTC; J gene: TRBJ2-1; clone size: -; D gene: TRBD1; V gene: TRBV14
CDR3 protein: CASSSPLSSQYF; CDR3 DNA: TGTGCCAGCAGCTCCCCTCTATCCTCACAGTACTTC; J gene: TRBJ2-5; clone size: -; D gene: -; V gene: TRBV13
CDR3 protein: CASSLTGTENSPLHF; CDR3 DNA: TGCGCCAGCAGCTTAACCGGGACAGAGAATTCACCCCTCCACTTT; J gene: TRBJ1-6; clone size: -; D gene: TRBD1; V gene: TRBV5-1
CDR3 protein: CASSLRAGSGSGANVLTF; CDR3 DNA: TGTGCCAGCAGCTTGCGGGCAGGGTCGGGCTCTGGGGCCAACGTCCTGACTTTC; J gene: TRBJ2-6; clone size: -; D gene: -; V gene: TRBV7-2
CDR3 protein: CAWRHVRTLYEQYF; CDR3 DNA: TGTGCCTGGAGGCATGTACGGACGTTGTACGAGCAGTACTTC; J gene: TRBJ2-7; clone size: few; D gene: -; V gene: TRBV30
CDR3 protein: CASSFQRNEQFF; CDR3 DNA: TGTGCCAGCAGCTTTCAGAGGAATGAGCAGTTCTTC; J gene: TRBJ2-1; clone size: -; D gene: -; V gene: TRBV5-6
CDR3 protein: CASSPYTGGRVMGQYF; CDR3 DNA: TGTGCCAGCAGTCCCTATACGGGGGGGAGGGTTATGGGGCAGTATTTT; J gene: TRBJ2-3; clone size: -; D gene: TRBD2; V gene: TRBV6-7
CDR3 protein: CSVEGPAAGTEAFF; CDR3 DNA: TGCAGCGTTGAAGGACCGGCCGCCGGCACTGAAGCTTTCTTT; J gene: TRBJ1-1; clone size: -; D gene: -; V gene: TRBV29-1
CDR3 protein: CASSPPTSGYGYTF; CDR3 DNA: TGTGCCAGCAGCCCCCCGACCAGCGGCTATGGCTACACCTTC; J gene: TRBJ1-2; clone size: -; D gene: -; V gene: TRBV5-6
CDR3 protein: CASSSGGDNEKLFF; CDR3 DNA: TGTGCCAGTAGTTCCGGGGGCGATAATGAAAAACTGTTTTTT; J gene: TRBJ1-4; clone size: -; D gene: -; V gene: TRBV19
CDR3 protein: CASSQEVAGARTYNEQFF; CDR3 DNA: TGTGCCAGCAGCCAAGAGGTAGCGGGAGCTAGGACCTACAATGAGCAGTTCTTC; J gene: TRBJ2-1; clone size: -; D gene: TRBD2; V gene: TRBV14
CDR3 protein: CASSSRDYLESNTGELFF; CDR3 DNA: TGTGCCAGCAGCTCCCGGGACTACCTCGAATCGAACACCGGGGAGCTGTTTTTT; J gene: TRBJ2-2; clone size: -; D gene: -; V gene: TRBV12-1
CDR3 protein: CASSSGNTEAFF; CDR3 DNA: TGTGCCAGCAGTTCGGGGAACACTGAAGCTTTCTTT; J gene: TRBJ1-1; clone size: -; D gene: -; V gene: TRBV5-8
CDR3 protein: CASSGGRGPGYEQYF; CDR3 DNA: TGTGCCAGCAGTGGAGGGCGGGGACCCGGTTACGAGCAGTACTTC; J gene: TRBJ2-7; clone size: -; D gene: -; V gene: TRBV2
CDR3 protein: CASSVGLTSYNEQFF; CDR3 DNA: TGTGCCAGCAGCGTAGGGCTGACATCCTACAATGAGCAGTTCTTC; J gene: TRBJ2-1; clone size: -; D gene: -; V gene: TRBV9